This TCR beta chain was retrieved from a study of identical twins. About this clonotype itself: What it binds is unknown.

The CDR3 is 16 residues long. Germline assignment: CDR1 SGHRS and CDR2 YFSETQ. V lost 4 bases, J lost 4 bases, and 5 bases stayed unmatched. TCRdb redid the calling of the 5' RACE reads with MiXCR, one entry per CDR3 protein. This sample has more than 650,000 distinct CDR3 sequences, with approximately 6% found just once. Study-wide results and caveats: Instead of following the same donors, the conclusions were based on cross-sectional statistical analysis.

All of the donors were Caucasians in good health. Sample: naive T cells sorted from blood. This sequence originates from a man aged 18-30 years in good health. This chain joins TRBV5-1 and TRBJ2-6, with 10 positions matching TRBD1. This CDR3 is CASSDRGLVGANVLTF. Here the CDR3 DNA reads TGCGCCAGCAGCGACAGGGGGCTGGTAGGGGCCAACGTCCTGACTTTC.